The 13 T cell receptor beta chains reported below all come from one sample, sequenced in a study of T cells after yellow fever vaccination. TCRdb used MiXCR to reprocess the 5' RACE reads, holding one entry per CDR3 protein. Among a few hundred thousand distinct CDR3 sequences listed, around 13% were seen once. The sequenced sample was CD4+ T cells sorted from PBMCs, obtained 45 days after the yellow fever booster vaccination. The receptors shown here come from a man aged 25-45 years who received the YFV17D yellow fever vaccine.

This clonotype appeared a few times. The gene calls are TRBV27 and TRBJ2-2; 7 positions match TRBD2. The germline V gene encodes CDR1 MNHEY and CDR2 SMNVEV (reference sequence). CDR3 length: 17 residues. J lost 5 bases, V lost 6 bases, and 15 bases had no gene match. In nucleotides, the CDR3 is TGTGCCAGCAGCTCCGTTTTCGGGGGAGGGAAAACCGGGGAGCTGTTTTTT. Its translation is CASSSVFGGGKTGELFF.

The chain employs TRBV7-2 and TRBJ2-1; D ambiguous. Germline CDR1 reads SGHTA; CDR2 reads FQGNSA. The germline V and J ends were trimmed by 2 bases and 9 bases, with 11 bases remaining between them. The CDR3 contains 13 residues. The CDR3: CASSLPGQSEQFF. CDR3 DNA sequence: TGTGCCAGCAGCTTACCTGGCCAAAGTGAGCAGTTCTTC.

The gene calls are TRBV18 and TRBJ2-5; D unclear. V was clipped by 4 bases and J by 5 bases, with 11 bases between them. Germline V gene sequence: CDR1 KGHSH, CDR2 LQKENI. The CDR3 totals 13 residues. As DNA, the CDR3 is TGTGCCAGCTCACTGACAAACGGGGAGACCCAGTACTTC. This translates into CASSLTNGETQYF.

V and J are TRBV20-1 and TRBJ2-5; the D gene is possibly TRBD2 (5 bases). The V gene's germline CDR1 is DFQATT and CDR2 SNEGSKA (reference sequence). The CDR3 has 13 amino acids. Trimming stripped 0 bases from V and 5 bases from J, with 10 bases between. CDR3 sequence: CSARDEGPETQYF. The CDR3 DNA reads TGCAGTGCTAGAGATGAGGGCCCGGAGACCCAGTACTTC.

V usage is TRBV11-1 and J usage is TRBJ2-3, with TRBD1 as a possible D gene (6 bases). The ends were cut back, 5 bases at V and 2 bases at J, with 20 bases in the middle. Germline-derived CDR1 and CDR2 are SGHAT and FQDESV (reference sequence). This CDR3 is 17 amino acids long. The CDR3 DNA is TGTGCCAGCAGCCAGCGTAACAGGGTCGAGTACACAGATACGCAGTATTTT. It encodes CASSQRNRVEYTDTQYF.

This clonotype was counted many times. This sequence joins TRBV6-5 and TRBJ1-6, with no clear D. Trimming shortened V by 2 bases and J by 2 bases, and 7 bases separated the two germline ends. The CDR3 spans 15 residues. Looked up from germline, CDR1 is MNHEY and CDR2 is SVGAGI. CDR3 nucleotide sequence: TGTGCCAGCAGTTACGGGGTCACCTATAATTCACCCCTCCACTTT. Its translation is CASSYGVTYNSPLHF.

Only a few counts were recorded for this clonotype. The chain is built from TRBV7-2 and TRBJ2-3; no clear D. The V gene's germline CDR1 is SGHTA and CDR2 FQGNSA. V was shortened by 1 base and J by 4 bases, with 6 bases between the two germline ends. The CDR3 is 13 amino acids. The CDR3 is CASSLGPADTQYF. DNA for the CDR3: TGTGCCAGCAGCTTAGGTCCAGCAGATACGCAGTATTTT.

This clonotype has a handful of counts. The chain joins TRBV12-3 or TRBV12-4 to TRBJ2-7; TRBD2 aligns across 7 bases. The CDR3 consists of 14 residues. Unmatched junction bases numbered 6, after V lost 5 bases and J lost 2 bases. CDR3 in amino acids: CASSLSGFTYEQYF. CDR3 sequence (DNA): TGTGCCAGCAGTCTTAGCGGGTTTACCTACGAGCAGTACTTC.

The genes are TRBV11-2 and TRBJ2-1; 10 positions match TRBD2. The CDR3 sequence is 15 residues long. The germline V gene has CDR1 SGHAT and CDR2 FQNNGV. J gave up 7 bases and V 0 bases, and 3 bases lay outside the gene matches. Written as DNA, the CDR3 is TGTGCCAGCAGCTTAGAGACTAGCGGGTGGAATGAGCAGTTCTTC. Protein: CASSLETSGWNEQFF.

This clonotype was seen a few times. This chain connects TRBV4-3 to TRBJ1-2, with 8 bases identical to TRBD1. This CDR3 has 14 residues. The V gene end was trimmed by 6 bases and the J gene end by 2 bases; junction bases not matched to a gene: 5. Germline V CDR1 and CDR2: LGHNA, YSLEER. The CDR3, as DNA: TGCGCCAGCAGTCCAGACAGGGGAAACTATGGCTACACCTTC. Its protein is CASSPDRGNYGYTF.

The chain couples TRBV2 to TRBJ2-2, with 12 nucleotides matching TRBD2. J was trimmed by 8 bases and V by 6 bases; bases with no gene match: 10. Germline CDR1 reads SNHLY; CDR2 reads FYNNEI. The CDR3 loop spans 16 amino acids. DNA of the CDR3: TGTGCCAGCAGGCAATTGACTAGCGGGAGTCAAGGGGAGCTGTTTTTT. Translated: CASRQLTSGSQGELFF.

The V and J genes are TRBV7-3 and TRBJ2-1, with D possibly TRBD2 on 6 matching bases. The CDR3 covers 15 residues. CDR1 SGHTA and CDR2 FQGTGA come from the germline V gene. The V and J ends lost 5 bases and 1 base respectively, with 12 bases between them. The chain's CDR3 is CASSQARGSYNEQFF. For the CDR3, the DNA is TGTGCCAGCAGCCAAGCCCGGGGGTCCTACAATGAGCAGTTCTTC.

The CDR3 sequence is CSARDYRAKNIQYF. Here the CDR3 DNA reads TGCAGTGCTAGAGACTACAGGGCCAAAAACATTCAGTACTTC. The chain links TRBV20-1 to TRBJ2-4, with D possibly TRBD1 on 5 matching bases. CDR3 length equals 14 residues. Germline assignment: CDR1 DFQATT and CDR2 SNEGSKA (reference sequence). Trimming cost V 0 bases and J 1 base, with 7 bases left between them.